This T cell receptor (beta chain) was sequenced in a study of shared clonotypes between healthy human individuals. Study at large: Each donor had three CD4 naive, three CD4 memory, two CD8 naive and one CD8 memory plate.

This CDR3 has 15 amino acids. The V end lost 1 base, the J end lost 5 bases, and 11 bases lay between the germline ends. From germline, CDR1 is MNHEY and CDR2 SMNVEV (reference sequence). Clones were sequenced by immunoSEQ multiplex PCR, and TCRdb holds only the in-frame ones, with some missing. The sample records about 2.1 million clones, 85% to 95% being singletons. Naivety among CD8 cells was defined by CD45RO negativity and positive CCR7 selection, thereby excluding terminally differentiated effector memory CD45RA+ cells. This receptor was taken from a man younger than 35 in good health. Some clones in this sample may be carry-over from other donors' samples. Sequencing used naive CD8+ T cells from PBMCs. This sequence joins TRBV27 and TRBJ2-2; D may be TRBD2 (6 bases). Here the CDR3 DNA reads TGTGCCAGCAGTTTATTCCCGGGAGCGACCGGGGAGCTGTTTTTT. This sequence encodes CASSLFPGATGELFF.